Below, one T cell receptor (beta chain) is given with its context. This clonotype was seen ten or more times. The antigen it binds to is not known. No much larger clonotype is one base removed from it; base qualities were not supplied. The germline V gene gives CDR1 as SGDLS and CDR2 as YYNGEE. V was cut back by 0 bases and J by 8 bases, leaving a gap of 9 bases between them. The CDR3 holds 13 amino acids from the cysteine to the phenylalanine. The read is trimmed to its CDR3 DNA, 39 bases read in frame from base 1. This record belongs to a study of T cell repertoires in cytomegalovirus infection (dated by TCRdb to 2018 to 2020). General notes on the study: Alongside well-studied HLA-B-restricted epitopes, the peptide stimulations were aimed at recently identified HLA-C-restricted CMV epitopes, whose presentation resists viral immunomodulation. Donor HLA type was relevant to the analysis, because carriage of CMV infection together with the matching HLA type was indicated by public TCR beta signatures. Paper-wide results and their limitations: In both this cohort and an independent cohort of 300 to 450 donors, the cumulative frequency of public TCR beta family members distinguished carriers of CMV infection plus the relevant HLA type. The ex vivo response was dominated by HLA-C-restricted CMV-specific TCR beta clonotypes, which also provided the single most frequent clonotype in two of eight donors.

This sample's treatment or condition label indicates: in vitro stimulation with specific CMV peptide epitopes to enrich CMV-specific T cells. The sequencer listed for this sample is Illumina HiSeq 1500. In TCRdb, the public reads were trimmed at Q25 with fastp and aligned with MiXCR, with productive beta chains retained. Under each unique CDR3 protein, matching rows form one entry showing the most common genes and DNA. Counted in this sample were 350,000 to 400,000 distinct CDR3 sequences; just under 35% of them appeared once. The ten largest account for about 13% of the sample. This chain is built from TRBV9 and TRBJ2-1; confidence is insufficient to name the D gene. This receptor was taken from a human donor in good health (CMV status not recorded). Some clones in this sample may be carry-over from other donors' samples. Sample: cultured PBMCs, taken from culture after CMV antigen stimulation. In nucleotides, the sequence is TGTGCCAGCAGCGTAGGTGACGGCGATGAGCAGTTCTTC. Its product reads: CASSVGDGDEQFF.